Listed here is a single T cell receptor beta chain. As yet, its antigen is unknown. The record originates from a study of beta chain features in type 1 diabetes. The germline V gene encodes CDR1 LNHDA and CDR2 SQIVND (reference sequence). The J segment lost 7 bases and the V segment lost 7 bases, leaving 16 bases of the junction unmatched. The CDR3 has 16 amino acids. The whole isolated RNA underwent reverse transcription, so sequencing captured expressed TCRB transcripts. Produced via immunoSEQ multiplex PCR; TCRdb's table is partial and in-frame only. The sample includes roughly 100,000 clones, 25% to 35% of them seen just once. Findings and limits, study-wide: It was among patients, rather than healthy donors, that naive, central memory and Treg TCRB repertoires appeared more similar. Insertion counts at VDJ junctions were lower in type 1 diabetes patients, who also showed more deletions there. In every one of the four CD4+ subsets, TCRB CDR3s were moderately but significantly shorter in Type 1 diabetes patients.

There was one heparinised blood draw per donor, averaging roughly 0.12 L. Sorting based on CD45RO/CCR7/CD25/CD127/CD95/CD27 separated CD4+ naive, central memory, regulatory and stem cell-like memory cells. The receptor comes from a woman aged 18-35 years with type 1 diabetes. Sequencing was done on a sample of central memory CD4+ T cells from blood. The V gene is TRBV19, the J gene TRBJ1-2; TRBD1 matches at 9 bases. CDR3 loop: CASTSPGTGNLGGYTF. The CDR3 nucleotides read TGTGCCAGTACCTCCCCCGGGACAGGGAATTTGGGTGGCTACACCTTC.